This TCR beta chain was recovered during a study of T cell responses to AZD1222 COVID-19 vaccine. Overall study findings and caveats: White British donors predominated, females outnumbered males, and clonal diversity was possibly underestimated. Just a handful of people given AZD1222 tested seropositive at baseline.

Trimming at V came to 6 bases and at J to 8 bases, leaving 15 bases not matched to a gene. This CDR3 contains 16 residues. CDR1 is SGHTA and CDR2 is FQGNSA in the germline V gene. A word on this clone: Its target is unknown.

Libraries were prepared by immunoSEQ multiplex PCR; TCRdb keeps only in-frame clonotypes and omits some of them. The sample lists some 120,000 clones; over 75% were seen once. This receptor was identified in an adult in good health. Source: peripheral blood, taken on day 0 of AZD1222 vaccination. This chain joins TRBV7-2 and TRBJ1-2, with 10 positions matching TRBD1. This chain's CDR3 is CASSDRGRRGPLGYTF. The CDR3 nucleotides are TGTGCCAGCAGTGACAGGGGGCGCCGGGGACCTCTCGGCTACACCTTC.